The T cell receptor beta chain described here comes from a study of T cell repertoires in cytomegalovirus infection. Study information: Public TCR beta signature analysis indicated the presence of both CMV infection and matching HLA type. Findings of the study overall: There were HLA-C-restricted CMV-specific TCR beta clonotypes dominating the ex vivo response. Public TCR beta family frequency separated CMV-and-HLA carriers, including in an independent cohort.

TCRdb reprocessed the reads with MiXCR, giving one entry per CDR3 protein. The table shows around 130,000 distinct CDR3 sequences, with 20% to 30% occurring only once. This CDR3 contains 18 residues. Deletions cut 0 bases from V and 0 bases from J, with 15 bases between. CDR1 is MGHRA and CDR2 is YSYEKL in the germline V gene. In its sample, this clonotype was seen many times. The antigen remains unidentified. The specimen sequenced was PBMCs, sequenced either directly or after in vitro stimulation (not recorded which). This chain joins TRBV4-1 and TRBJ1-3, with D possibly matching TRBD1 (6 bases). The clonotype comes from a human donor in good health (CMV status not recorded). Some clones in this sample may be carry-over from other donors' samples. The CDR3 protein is CASSQEQGMASSGNTIYF. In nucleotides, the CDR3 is TGCGCCAGCAGCCAAGAACAGGGCATGGCGAGCTCTGGAAACACCATATATTTT.